This TCR beta chain was captured by sequencing in a study of shared clonotypes between healthy human individuals. Study information: The composition of the donors was two women and a few men aged 18 to 49.

The V gene end was trimmed by 6 bases and the J gene end by 6 bases; junction bases not matched to a gene: 13. Germline V gene sequence: CDR1 ENHRY, CDR2 SYGVKD. The CDR3 is 15 amino acids. TCRdb's copy holds only in-frame clones and misses some; the assay was immunoSEQ multiplex PCR. The sample includes roughly 1,100,000 clones, around 75% of them seen just once. The study enrolled healthy HIV-negative adults without recent acute infections or vaccinations as donors. What was sequenced was memory CD4+ T cells sorted from blood. Described subset: CD45RA-negative fraction. The gene calls are TRBV10-3 and TRBJ2-7; TRBD2 matches at 8 bases. The receptor was derived from a man aged 18 to 35 in good health. Written as DNA, the CDR3 is TGTGCCATCAGAGGGCTAGCGGGTACGCTTGGCGAGCAGTACTTC. Protein product: CAIRGLAGTLGEQYF.